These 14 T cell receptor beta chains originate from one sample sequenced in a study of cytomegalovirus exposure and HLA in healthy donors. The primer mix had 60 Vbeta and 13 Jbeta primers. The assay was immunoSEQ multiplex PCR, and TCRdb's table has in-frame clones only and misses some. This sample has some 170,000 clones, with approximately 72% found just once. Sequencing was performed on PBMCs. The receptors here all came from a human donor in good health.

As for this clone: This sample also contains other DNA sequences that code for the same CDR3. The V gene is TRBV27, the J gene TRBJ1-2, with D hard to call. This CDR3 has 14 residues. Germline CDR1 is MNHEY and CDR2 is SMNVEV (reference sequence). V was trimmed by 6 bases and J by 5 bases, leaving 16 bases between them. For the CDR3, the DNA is TGTGCCAGCAGCCCACTGGAGGGCAATTATGGCTACACCTTC. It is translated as CASSPLEGNYGYTF.

CDR3 residues: CASSQDWRGGRDTQYF. In DNA, the CDR3 is TGCGCCAGCAGCCAAGATTGGCGGGGGGGCCGAGATACGCAGTATTTT. The chain couples TRBV4-3 to TRBJ2-3, with 9 bases fitting TRBD2. This CDR3 spans 16 amino acids. Losses at the gene ends were 0 bases for V and 5 bases for J; bases not matched to a gene: 6. Germline assignment: CDR1 LGHNA and CDR2 YSLEER.

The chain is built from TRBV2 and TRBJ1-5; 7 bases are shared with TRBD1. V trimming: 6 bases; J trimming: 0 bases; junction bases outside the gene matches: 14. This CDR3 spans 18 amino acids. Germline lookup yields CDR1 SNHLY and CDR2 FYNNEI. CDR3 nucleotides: TGTGCCAGCAGGCCAACCGGGACAGAAACCTATAGCAATCAGCCCCAGCATTTT. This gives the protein CASRPTGTETYSNQPQHF.

The chain's CDR3 is CASSIVLNQPQHF. The CDR3 coding sequence is TGTGCCAGTAGTATAGTACTAAATCAGCCCCAGCATTTT. This sequence joins TRBV19 and TRBJ1-5; D gene unclear. Germline CDR1 reads LNHDA; CDR2 reads SQIVND (reference sequence). Deletions cut 1 base from V and 4 bases from J, with 5 bases between. The CDR3 loop spans 13 amino acids.

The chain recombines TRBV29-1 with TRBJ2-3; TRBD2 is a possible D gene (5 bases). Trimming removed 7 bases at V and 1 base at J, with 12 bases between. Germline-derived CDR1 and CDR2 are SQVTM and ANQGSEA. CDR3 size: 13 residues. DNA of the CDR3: TGCAGCGCCGGGGTGGCCGGCACAGATACGCAGTATTTT. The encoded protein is CSAGVAGTDTQYF.

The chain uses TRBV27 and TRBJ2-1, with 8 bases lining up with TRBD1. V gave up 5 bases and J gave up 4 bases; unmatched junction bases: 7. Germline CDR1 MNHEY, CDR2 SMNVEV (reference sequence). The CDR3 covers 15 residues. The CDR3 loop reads CASSKTGTGYNEQFF. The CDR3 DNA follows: TGTGCCAGCAGTAAAACCGGGACAGGTTACAATGAGCAGTTCTTC.

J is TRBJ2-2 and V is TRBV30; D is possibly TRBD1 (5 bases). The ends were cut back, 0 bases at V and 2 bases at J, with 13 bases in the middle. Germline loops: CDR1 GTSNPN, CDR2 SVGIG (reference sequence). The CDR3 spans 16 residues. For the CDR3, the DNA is TGTGCCTGGAGTGTTTTGGGGCAGGGAAACACCGGGGAGCTGTTTTTT. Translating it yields CAWSVLGQGNTGELFF.

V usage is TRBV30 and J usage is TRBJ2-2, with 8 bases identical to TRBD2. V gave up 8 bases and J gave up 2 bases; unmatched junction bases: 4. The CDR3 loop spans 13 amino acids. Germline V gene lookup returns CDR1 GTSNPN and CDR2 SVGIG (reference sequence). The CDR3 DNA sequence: TGTGCCACAACTAGCGGAAACACCGGGGAGCTGTTTTTT. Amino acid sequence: CATTSGNTGELFF.

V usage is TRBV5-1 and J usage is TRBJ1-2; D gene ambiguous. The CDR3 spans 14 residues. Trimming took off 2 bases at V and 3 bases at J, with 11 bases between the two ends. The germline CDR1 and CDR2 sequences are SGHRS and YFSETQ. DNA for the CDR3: TGCGCCAGCAGCTTAAGCAGTACAGACTATGGCTACACCTTC. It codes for CASSLSSTDYGYTF. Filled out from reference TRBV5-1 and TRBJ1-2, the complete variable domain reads KAGVTQTPRYLIKTRGQQVTLSCSPISGHRSVSWYQQTPGQGLQFLFEYFSETQRNKGNFPGRFSGRQFSNSRSEMNVSTLELGDSALYLCASSLSSTDYGYTFGSGTRLTVV.

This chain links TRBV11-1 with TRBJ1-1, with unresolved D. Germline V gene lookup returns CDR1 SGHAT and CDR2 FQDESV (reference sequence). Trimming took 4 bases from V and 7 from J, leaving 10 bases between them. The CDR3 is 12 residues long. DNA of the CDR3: TGTGCCAGCAGCTCAAACGGAGATGAAGCTTTCTTT. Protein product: CASSSNGDEAFF.

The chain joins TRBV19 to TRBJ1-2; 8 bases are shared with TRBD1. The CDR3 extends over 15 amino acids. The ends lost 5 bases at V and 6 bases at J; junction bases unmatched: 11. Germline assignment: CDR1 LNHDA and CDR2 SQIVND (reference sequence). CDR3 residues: CASSVERTGGDGYTF. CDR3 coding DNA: TGTGCCAGTAGTGTCGAACGTACAGGGGGAGATGGCTACACCTTC.

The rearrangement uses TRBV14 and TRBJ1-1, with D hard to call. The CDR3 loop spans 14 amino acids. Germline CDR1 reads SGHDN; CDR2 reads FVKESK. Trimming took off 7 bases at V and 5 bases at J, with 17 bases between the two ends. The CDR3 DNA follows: TGTGCCAGCACCCCTGTGACCGGGAAAACTGAAGCTTTCTTT. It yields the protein CASTPVTGKTEAFF.

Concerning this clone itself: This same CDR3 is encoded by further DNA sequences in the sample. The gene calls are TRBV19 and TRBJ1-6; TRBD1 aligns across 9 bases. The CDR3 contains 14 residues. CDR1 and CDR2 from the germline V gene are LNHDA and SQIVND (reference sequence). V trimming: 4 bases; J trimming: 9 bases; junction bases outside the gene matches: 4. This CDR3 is CASSSGQGISPLHF. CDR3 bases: TGTGCCAGTAGTAGTGGACAGGGGATTTCACCCCTCCACTTT.

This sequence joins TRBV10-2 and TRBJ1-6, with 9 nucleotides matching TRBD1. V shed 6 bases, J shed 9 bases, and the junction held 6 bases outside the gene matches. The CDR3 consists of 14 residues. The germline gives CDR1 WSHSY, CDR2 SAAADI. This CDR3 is CASSAGQGISPLHF. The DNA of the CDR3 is TGCGCCAGCAGCGCGGGACAGGGTATTTCACCCCTCCACTTT.